This TCR beta chain emerged from a study of blood T cells in healthy people across ages. The CDR3 has 14 residues. In germline, CDR1 is MNHNS, CDR2 SASEGT. V lost 3 bases and J 7 bases, leaving 15 bases between the germline ends. A second PCR of about 7 to 12 cycles used a sample-barcoded 5' primer and a J-beta primer mix. One entry per CDR3 protein, called by TCRdb with MiXCR from the 5' RACE reads. This table holds about 1.8 million distinct CDR3 sequences, roughly 50% found once. Sequences were obtained from blood. V is TRBV6-1 and J is TRBJ1-2; D gene unclear. The receptor was derived from a woman between 40 and 55 years old in good health. CDR3 DNA sequence: TGTGCCAGCAGTGACGGGGTTACGACGTTTGGCTACACCTTC. Translated: CASSDGVTTFGYTF.